This T cell receptor beta chain is drawn from a study of blood T cell repertoires in COVID-19. Generated by immunoSEQ multiplex PCR, the TCRdb table keeps only in-frame clones and is missing some. The sample carries 30,000 to 35,000 clones, about four fifths recorded once. Trimming took 9 bases from V and 4 from J, leaving 7 bases between them. This CDR3 has 11 amino acids. CDR1 is KGHDR, CDR2 SFDVKD, per germline. Material for sequencing was peripheral blood. This receptor was obtained from a man aged 50-59 years with acute or convalescent COVID-19. The rearrangement joins TRBV24-1 to TRBJ2-3; no definite D call. CDR3 residues: CATSNSDTQYF. The CDR3 DNA follows: TGTGCCACCTCAAACTCAGATACGCAGTATTTT.